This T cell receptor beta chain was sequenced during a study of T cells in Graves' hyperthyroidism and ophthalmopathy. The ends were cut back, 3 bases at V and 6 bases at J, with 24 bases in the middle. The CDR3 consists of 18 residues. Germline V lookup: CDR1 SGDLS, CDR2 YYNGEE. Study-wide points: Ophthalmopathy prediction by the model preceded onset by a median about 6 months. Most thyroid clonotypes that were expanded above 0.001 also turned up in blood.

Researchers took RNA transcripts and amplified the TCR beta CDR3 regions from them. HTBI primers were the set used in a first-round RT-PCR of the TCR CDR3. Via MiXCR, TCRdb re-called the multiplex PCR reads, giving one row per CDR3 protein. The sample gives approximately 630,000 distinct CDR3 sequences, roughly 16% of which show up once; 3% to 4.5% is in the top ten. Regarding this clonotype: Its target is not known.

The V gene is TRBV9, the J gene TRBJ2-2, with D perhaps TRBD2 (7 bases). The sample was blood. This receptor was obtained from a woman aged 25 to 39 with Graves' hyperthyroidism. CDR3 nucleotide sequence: TGTGCCAGCAGCGGCCACTATTGGGGGAGGGGGATCCCCGGGGAGCTGTTTTTT. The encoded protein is CASSGHYWGRGIPGELFF.